The next 23 T cell receptor beta chains were all read from a single sample in a study of shared clonotypes between healthy human individuals (dated by TCRdb to the early 2020s). Library construction relied on the immunoSEQ multiplex PCR assay. TCRdb re-hosts the immuneACCESS table, in-frame sequences only. Its copies lack some clones; in the studies checked, an unresolved V gene accounts for under half of them, and the cause for the rest is not known. The sample yields 2,500,000 or so clones; 93% were counted once. The top ten clonotypes cover 0.36% of the sample. Sequencing was performed on naive CD4+ T cells from PBMCs. The cell subset or site label on this specimen signifies: CD45RA+ positively selected. The receptor set was obtained from a man aged 18 to 30 in good health. Some clones in this sample may be carry-over from other donors' samples.

This rearrangement joins TRBV28 to TRBJ1-1; TRBD1 matches 8 bases. V was pared by 6 bases and J by 1 base, with 13 bases of the junction left unmatched. CDR3 size: 17 residues. Looked up from germline, CDR1 is MDHEN and CDR2 is SYDVKM. CDR3 sequence reads: CASSHARPGTGNTEAFF. DNA for the CDR3: TGTGCCAGCAGCCATGCCCGGCCCGGGACAGGGAACACTGAAGCTTTCTTT.

V and J are TRBV18 and TRBJ2-2; 10 bases are shared with TRBD1. Looked up from germline, CDR1 is KGHSH and CDR2 is LQKENI. The CDR3 totals 15 residues. J lost 6 bases, V lost 2 bases, and 3 bases had no gene match. In nucleotides, the CDR3 is TGTGCCAGCTCACCAGGGACAGGGGCTTCCGGGGAGCTGTTTTTT. Encoded protein: CASSPGTGASGELFF.

The chain recombines TRBV27 with TRBJ2-7; 7 nucleotides align to TRBD1. The CDR3 is 13 amino acids. J gave up 3 bases and V 5 bases, and 4 bases lay outside the gene matches. Germline V gene sequence: CDR1 MNHEY, CDR2 SMNVEV (reference sequence). DNA for the CDR3: TGTGCCAGCAGTAACAGGGGTAGCTACGAGCAGTACTTC. It yields the protein CASSNRGSYEQYF.

The rearrangement joins TRBV27 to TRBJ1-1; D may be TRBD1 (5 bases). The germline CDR1 and CDR2 sequences are MNHEY and SMNVEV (reference sequence). Trimming removed 2 bases at V and 1 base at J, with 14 bases between. This CDR3 spans 16 amino acids. The CDR3 sequence: CASSLMGGQRNTEAFF. In DNA, the CDR3 is TGTGCCAGCAGTTTAATGGGGGGTCAGAGGAACACTGAAGCTTTCTTT.

The V call is TRBV6-1, the J call TRBJ2-2, with TRBD2 matching 9 bases. CDR1 MNHNS and CDR2 SASEGT come from the germline V gene. J gave up 3 bases and V 3 bases, and 8 bases lay outside the gene matches. The CDR3 runs 17 residues. CDR3 region: CASSDRRSSGDTGELFF. Here the CDR3 DNA reads TGTGCCAGCAGTGACCGTAGGTCTAGCGGGGACACCGGGGAGCTGTTTTTT.

The J gene is TRBJ2-2, the V gene TRBV7-6; D remains ambiguous. The CDR3 loop spans 13 amino acids. The germline V gene has CDR1 SGHVS and CDR2 FNYEAQ. Trimming took off 3 bases at V and 3 bases at J, with 5 bases between the two ends. This CDR3 is CASSFGDTGELFF. In nucleotides, the CDR3 is TGTGCCAGCAGCTTCGGAGACACCGGGGAGCTGTTTTTT.

The chain carries TRBV28 and TRBJ1-5; D gene unclear. Per germline, CDR1 MDHEN and CDR2 SYDVKM. V dropped 3 bases and J dropped 5 bases, with 11 bases sitting between them. The CDR3 loop spans 14 amino acids. CDR3 DNA sequence: TGTGCCAGCAGTTTGACCGCCTCTCATCAGCCCCAGCATTTT. Translating it yields CASSLTASHQPQHF.

The rearrangement uses TRBV7-3 and TRBJ2-1, with 9 positions matching TRBD2. The CDR3 spans 19 residues. V shed 2 bases and J 0 bases; nucleotides not matched to a gene: 11. Germline V gene sequence: CDR1 SGHTA, CDR2 FQGTGA. The CDR3 sequence: CASSLGRGSGRSSYNEQFF. CDR3 bases: TGTGCCAGCAGCTTAGGTAGGGGGAGCGGGAGGAGCTCCTACAATGAGCAGTTCTTC. The whole variable domain, filled in from reference TRBV7-3 and TRBJ2-1, reads GAGVSQTPSNKVTEKGKYVELRCDPISGHTALYWYRQSLGQGPEFLIYFQGTGAADDSGLPNDRFFAVRPEGSVSTLKIQRTERGDSAVYLCASSLGRGSGRSSYNEQFFGPGTRLTVL.

A word on this clone: Within the sample, other DNA sequences also encode this same CDR3. This rearrangement joins TRBV5-1 to TRBJ2-2, with D unresolved. The length of the CDR3 is 13 residues. The ends were cut back, 2 bases at V and 3 bases at J, with 5 bases in the middle. Germline CDR1 SGHRS, CDR2 YFSETQ. CDR3 amino acids: CASSLSDTGELFF. The CDR3 nucleotides read TGCGCCAGCAGCTTATCCGACACCGGGGAGCTGTTTTTT.

The chain employs TRBV4-2 and TRBJ1-2; D is uncertain. Germline lookup yields CDR1 LGHNA and CDR2 YNFKEQ. The CDR3 contains 16 residues. The V gene lost 0 bases and the J gene lost 0 bases, with 11 bases spanning the gap. For the CDR3, the DNA is TGTGCCAGCAGCCAAGAGGGCGGCTATGCTAACTATGGCTACACCTTC. Translation gives CASSQEGGYANYGYTF.

This clone has only one observation. The rearrangement joins TRBV30 to TRBJ2-5, with no clear D. Germline CDR1 and CDR2: GTSNPN and SVGIG (reference sequence). V lost 4 bases to trimming and J lost 4 bases, with 10 bases between them. CDR3 length: 12 amino acids. The DNA of the CDR3 is TGTGCCTGGAAAAGGGATTCAGAGACCCAGTACTTC. Amino acid sequence: CAWKRDSETQYF.

This clone came up a few times. The same CDR3 can be traced to other DNA sequences in this sample. This sequence joins TRBV28 and TRBJ2-7; no clear D. Germline V lookup: CDR1 MDHEN, CDR2 SYDVKM. Trimming took off 2 bases at V and 3 bases at J, with 8 bases between the two ends. The CDR3 covers 13 residues. Written as DNA, the CDR3 is TGTGCCAGCAGTTTAAGGCAGGTCTACGAGCAGTACTTC. Translated, it gives CASSLRQVYEQYF.

The chain links TRBV29-1 to TRBJ2-1; a possible D gene is TRBD1 (6 bases). The CDR3 has 17 amino acids. V dropped 6 bases and J dropped 2 bases, with 23 bases sitting between them. Looked up from germline, CDR1 is SQVTM and CDR2 is ANQGSEA. CDR3 nucleotides: TGCAGCGTAGCAAAAGACAGGCCCGCTAACCCCTACAATGAGCAGTTCTTC. This gives the protein CSVAKDRPANPYNEQFF.

The V gene is TRBV18, the J gene TRBJ2-3; D is ambiguous. Looked up from germline, CDR1 is KGHSH and CDR2 is LQKENI. The CDR3 runs 13 residues. Trimming took 2 bases from V and 7 from J, leaving 10 bases between them. CDR3 sequence reads: CASSPAASNTQYF. The CDR3 nucleotides read TGTGCCAGCTCACCAGCGGCCTCAAATACGCAGTATTTT.

This chain links TRBV28 with TRBJ2-5, with D possibly being TRBD1 (5 bases). The CDR3 totals 13 residues. The germline CDR1 and CDR2 sequences are MDHEN and SYDVKM. V was pared by 6 bases and J by 5 bases, with 13 bases between. CDR3 in amino acids: CASRRQPLETQYF. The CDR3, as DNA: TGTGCCAGCAGAAGACAGCCCCTTGAGACCCAGTACTTC.

This chain joins TRBV11-2 and TRBJ2-4; 14 bases map to TRBD2. This CDR3 is built from 15 residues. Germline V gives CDR1 SGHAT, CDR2 FQNNGV. V dropped 7 bases and J dropped 9; count of bases not matched to a gene: 8. CDR3 residues: CASTLGLAGDGIQYF. The CDR3 DNA reads as TGTGCCAGCACCCTGGGACTAGCGGGAGACGGCATTCAGTACTTC.

In this sample, this clone turned up once. The chain links TRBV11-2 to TRBJ2-1; TRBD1 matches 7 bases. Unmatched junction bases numbered 6, after V lost 3 bases and J lost 4 bases. The germline CDR1 and CDR2 sequences are SGHAT and FQNNGV. The CDR3 length is 15 residues. The chain's CDR3 is CASSFVGQRYNEQFF. CDR3 coding DNA: TGTGCCAGCAGCTTTGTGGGACAGCGATACAATGAGCAGTTCTTC.

Details on this clone: The identical CDR3 is also encoded by other nucleotide sequences in the sample. The chain has TRBV5-1 and TRBJ2-1; tentatively, D is TRBD2 (6 bases). Trimming took off 0 bases at V and 0 bases at J, with 10 bases between the two ends. The germline gives CDR1 SGHRS, CDR2 YFSETQ. This CDR3 is built from 16 residues. The CDR3 DNA reads as TGCGCCAGCAGCTTGGGTCGGGGGAGCTCCTACAATGAGCAGTTCTTC. Its translation: CASSLGRGSSYNEQFF.

The rearrangement links TRBV11-2 to TRBJ1-6, with a weak D call TRBD1 (5 bases). Per the germline V gene, CDR1 is SGHAT and CDR2 is FQNNGV. The CDR3 covers 15 residues. V was shortened by 4 bases and J by 5 bases, with 12 bases between the two germline ends. CDR3 in amino acids: CASSSFGADNSPLHF. The CDR3 region has the DNA TGTGCCAGCAGCTCGTTCGGGGCCGATAATTCACCCCTCCACTTT. Complete variable domain (other parts from reference TRBV11-2 and TRBJ1-6): EAGVAQSPRYKIIEKRQSVAFWCNPISGHATLYWYQQILGQGPKLLIQFQNNGVVDDSQLPKDRFSAERLKGVDSTLKIQPAKLEDSAVYLCASSSFGADNSPLHFGNGTRLTVT.

The chain uses TRBV6-5 and TRBJ2-7; D is unresolved. CDR3 length equals 12 residues. Germline V gives CDR1 MNHEY, CDR2 SVGAGI. The germline V and J ends were trimmed by 10 bases and 6 bases, with 16 bases remaining between them. The chain's CDR3 is CATSRGQTEQYF. CDR3 bases: TGTGCCACCTCCCGAGGTCAGACCGAGCAGTACTTC.

The rearrangement links TRBV15 to TRBJ2-2; D is tentatively TRBD1 or TRBD2 (5 bases each). This CDR3 is 13 amino acids long. V shed 3 bases and J shed 6 bases, with 8 bases lying between them. Germline CDR1 LNHNV, CDR2 YYDKDF (reference sequence). This chain's CDR3 is CATSSGGPGELFF. The CDR3 DNA sequence: TGTGCCACCAGCAGTGGGGGTCCCGGGGAGCTGTTTTTT.

Comments on this clone: The sample carries other DNA sequences with the same CDR3. The chain is built from TRBV30 and TRBJ1-5, with 8 nucleotides matching TRBD1. V trimming: 3 bases; J trimming: 4 bases; junction bases outside the gene matches: 8. From germline, CDR1 is GTSNPN and CDR2 SVGIG (reference sequence). The CDR3 runs to 15 residues. This CDR3 reads CAWSRGQGRNQPQHF. CDR3 DNA: TGTGCCTGGAGCCGAGGACAGGGACGTAATCAGCCCCAGCATTTT.

The rearrangement uses TRBV7-2 and TRBJ1-1; D not certain. Trimming removed 5 bases at V and 1 base at J, with 11 bases between. The germline V gene encodes CDR1 SGHTA and CDR2 FQGNSA. The CDR3 has 14 amino acids. The DNA of the CDR3 is TGTGCCAGCAGCGCCCCTGGGAGGAACACTGAAGCTTTCTTT. Translation gives CASSAPGRNTEAFF.